One and the same sample provided the 28 T cell receptor beta chains below, sequenced in a study of CD8+ T cells in alopecia areata. This sample's treatment: oral pan-JAK inhibitor, 5-10 mg twice daily. Once RNA had been extracted, it was reverse transcribed into cDNA to act as the sequencing template. Measured with immunoSEQ multiplex PCR; TCRdb has only the in-frame clones, and not every one. The table lists around 290,000 clones, roughly 60% of them singletons. The sequencing used CD4+ T cells sorted from blood, collected at week 24, from a patient treated with tofacitinib. The receptor source for this set is a human donor with alopecia areata.

This chain joins TRBV6-5 and TRBJ1-2; D unclear. Deletions cut 8 bases from V and 2 bases from J, with 6 bases between. The CDR3 has 11 amino acids. CDR1 and CDR2 (germline): MNHEY, SVGAGI. The CDR3 is CASGLNYGYTF. The CDR3 nucleotides are TGTGCCAGCGGGCTCAACTATGGCTACACCTTC.

For the CDR3, the DNA is TGTGCCAGCAGACCAGCGGGGGGGTACAATGAGCAGTTCTTC. It is translated as CASRPAGGYNEQFF. The V gene is TRBV6-5, the J gene TRBJ2-1; 10 bases agree with TRBD2. There are 14 residues in the CDR3. With V trimmed by 6 bases and J by 4 bases, 3 bases remained unmatched. Germline values: CDR1 MNHEY, CDR2 SVGAGI.

The chain links TRBV18 to TRBJ1-1; 7 bases match TRBD1. The germline V gene encodes CDR1 KGHSH and CDR2 LQKENI. This CDR3 has 13 amino acids. V trimming: 6 bases; J trimming: 3 bases; junction bases outside the gene matches: 4. CDR3 amino acids: CASSFDRDTEAFF. CDR3 nucleotide sequence: TGTGCCAGCTCGTTCGACAGGGACACTGAAGCTTTCTTT.

This chain links TRBV7-9 with TRBJ2-1; 7 positions agree with TRBD1. The CDR3 has 15 residues. The germline CDR1 and CDR2 sequences are SEHNR and FQNEAQ (reference sequence). The junction had 8 bases not matched to a gene; V was cut back by 5 bases and J by 4 bases. CDR3 sequence reads: CASSKNRGPYNEQFF. In nucleotides, the CDR3 is TGTGCCAGCAGCAAAAACAGGGGACCATACAATGAGCAGTTCTTC.

The rearrangement uses TRBV2 and TRBJ1-2; the match to TRBD1 covers 9 bases. This CDR3 spans 16 amino acids. V trimming: 1 base; J trimming: 4 bases; junction bases outside the gene matches: 7. Germline-derived CDR1 and CDR2 are SNHLY and FYNNEI. CDR3 nucleotide sequence: TGTGCCAGCAGTGAAGGTCAGGACAGGGGAAGCTATGGCTACACCTTC. This codes for CASSEGQDRGSYGYTF.

This clone was counted a few times. CDR3 amino acids: CASSRPDETQYF. In nucleotides, the CDR3 is TGTGCCAGCAGCCGTCCAGACGAGACCCAGTACTTC. The chain carries TRBV7-9 and TRBJ2-5; D not certain. The CDR3 consists of 12 residues. Germline CDR1 is SEHNR and CDR2 is FQNEAQ (reference sequence). The germline V and J ends were trimmed by 5 bases and 5 bases, with 9 bases remaining between them.

The chain joins TRBV9 to TRBJ1-2; D is uncertain. The germline CDR1 and CDR2 sequences are SGDLS and YYNGEE. The CDR3 covers 15 residues. V lost 2 bases, J lost 5 bases, and 16 bases lay in between. The CDR3: CASSVSQLQEYGYTF. CDR3 coding DNA: TGTGCCAGCAGCGTTTCTCAATTACAAGAATATGGCTACACCTTC.

The CDR3 sequence is CASSYVTGKETQYF. The CDR3 bases are TGTGCCAGCAGTTACGTAACGGGGAAAGAGACCCAGTACTTC. The rearrangement links TRBV6-5 to TRBJ2-5; D may be TRBD2 (5 bases). The germline gives CDR1 MNHEY, CDR2 SVGAGI. This CDR3 contains 14 residues. Trimming removed 2 bases from V and 3 bases from J, with 10 bases in between.

The chain couples TRBV28 to TRBJ1-1, with D possibly matching TRBD1 (5 bases). The CDR3 spans 15 residues. Trimming removed 2 bases at V and 3 bases at J, with 13 bases between. Per germline, CDR1 MDHEN and CDR2 SYDVKM. The CDR3 nucleotides read TGTGCCAGCAGTTTACGTTGGACACGGGACACTGAAGCTTTCTTT. Translation: CASSLRWTRDTEAFF.

The sample holds one count of this clone. The V call is TRBV28, the J call TRBJ2-7; 9 nucleotides agree with TRBD1. The V segment lost 3 bases and the J segment 4 bases; nucleotides outside the gene matches: 10. Germline V gene sequence: CDR1 MDHEN, CDR2 SYDVKM. The CDR3 is 16 residues long. The CDR3 spells CASSFRGGTGRYEQYF. CDR3 bases: TGTGCCAGCAGTTTTAGGGGCGGGACAGGGAGGTACGAGCAGTACTTC.

V is TRBV6-7 and J is TRBJ1-1; D uncertain. TRBV6-7 is labeled an ORF, and its function is uncertain. Trimming left V 6 bases short and J 9 bases short, with 5 bases between. This CDR3 spans 9 amino acids. This chain's CDR3 is CASSRQAFF. The CDR3 DNA reads as TGTGCCAGCAGCCGGCAAGCTTTCTTT.

This clone was detected only once. The chain combines TRBV9 with TRBJ1-2; 9 nucleotides agree with TRBD1. CDR3 length: 15 amino acids. CDR1 and CDR2 (germline): SGDLS, YYNGEE. Unmatched junction bases numbered 6, after V lost 1 base and J lost 5 bases. Here the CDR3 DNA reads TGTGCCAGCAGCGTAACGACAGGGGGGGCGTATGGCTACACCTTC. Translating gives CASSVTTGGAYGYTF. Combining the CDR3 with reference TRBV9 and TRBJ1-2 gives the whole variable domain DSGVTQTPKHLITATGQRVTLRCSPRSGDLSVYWYQQSLDQGLQFLIQYYNGEERAKGNILERFSAQQFPDLHSELNLSSLELGDSALYFCASSVTTGGAYGYTFGSGTRLTVV.

This clone appeared once. The V gene is TRBV2, the J gene TRBJ1-2; D gene ambiguous. Germline CDR1 is SNHLY and CDR2 is FYNNEI. V gave up 6 bases and J gave up 5 bases, with 16 bases separating them. This CDR3 has 14 residues. CDR3 sequence reads: CASSGDLDAYGYTF. The CDR3, as DNA: TGTGCCAGCAGCGGAGATCTGGACGCGTATGGCTACACCTTC.

This clone was found a few times. The rearrangement links TRBV5-6 to TRBJ1-5; D not resolved. CDR1 is SGHDT and CDR2 is YYEEEE in the germline V gene. With 1 base removed from V and 0 bases from J, the gap between germline ends came to 20 bases. The CDR3 has 19 amino acids. CDR3 sequence (DNA): TGTGCCAGCAGCTTGAACTTGGTCTTCTCGGTATATAGCAATCAGCCCCAGCATTTT. Its protein is CASSLNLVFSVYSNQPQHF. Full variable domain (missing parts from reference TRBV5-6 and TRBJ1-5): DAGVTQSPTHLIKTRGQQVTLRCSPKSGHDTVSWYQQALGQGPQFIFQYYEEEERQRGNFPDRFSGHQFPNYSSELNVNALLLGDSALYLCASSLNLVFSVYSNQPQHFGDGTRLSIL.

As for this clone: The same CDR3 is also encoded by other DNA sequences in this sample. The chain has TRBV30 and TRBJ1-1, with D perhaps matching TRBD1 (6 bases). V was cut by 3 bases and J by 1 base, with 9 bases left in between. The germline CDR1 and CDR2 sequences are GTSNPN and SVGIG (reference sequence). The CDR3 has 13 residues. CDR3 region: CAWSLTGNTEAFF. The DNA of the CDR3 is TGTGCCTGGAGCCTGACAGGGAACACTGAAGCTTTCTTT.

This clone was counted once. V is TRBV6-5 and J is TRBJ2-5; TRBD2 aligns across 10 bases. The CDR3 runs 15 residues. Germline V gene sequence: CDR1 MNHEY, CDR2 SVGAGI. V gave up 8 bases and J gave up 7 bases; unmatched junction bases: 13. The CDR3 loop is CASDPSGGPGGTQYF. CDR3 in DNA: TGTGCCAGCGACCCTAGCGGGGGCCCTGGGGGGACCCAGTACTTC.

This chain joins TRBV21-1 and TRBJ2-5. TRBV21-1 is a known pseudogene. The CDR3 has 20 amino acids. CDR3 residues: CASSRSGNPTDSPTQETQYF. CDR3 nucleotide sequence: TGTGCCAGCAGCAGGTCGGGAAACCCAACAGACAGCCCAACCCAAGAGACCCAGTACTTC.

This clone occurred once. This sequence joins TRBV4-1 and TRBJ1-4, with D possibly matching TRBD1 (5 bases). The CDR3 runs 16 residues. Germline loops: CDR1 MGHRA, CDR2 YSYEKL. The V end lost 0 bases, the J end lost 15 bases, and 23 bases lay between the germline ends. CDR3 protein: CASSQENRGVGEKVFF. The DNA of the CDR3 is TGCGCCAGCAGCCAAGAGAATAGGGGCGTCGGTGAAAAGGTGTTTTTT.

The chain combines TRBV18 with TRBJ1-1, with a possible D match to TRBD1 (5 bases). Deletions cut 3 bases from V and 4 bases from J, with 12 bases between. This CDR3 contains 14 residues. Germline CDR1 reads KGHSH; CDR2 reads LQKENI. The CDR3 protein is CASSPGGRATEAFF. As DNA, the CDR3 is TGTGCCAGCTCACCGGGGGGTCGAGCCACTGAAGCTTTCTTT.

The chain has TRBV28 and TRBJ1-2; TRBD1 agrees at 7 bases. With 7 bases clipped from V and 5 bases from J, the junction kept 7 bases outside the gene matches. Germline V lookup: CDR1 MDHEN, CDR2 SYDVKM. The CDR3 length is 13 residues. DNA of the CDR3: TGTGCCAGCACCACGGGACAGACTTATGGCTACACCTTC. It codes for CASTTGQTYGYTF.

The J gene is TRBJ2-5, the V gene TRBV9, with unresolved D. This CDR3 spans 15 amino acids. Germline V lookup: CDR1 SGDLS, CDR2 YYNGEE. Trimming removed 6 bases from V and 4 bases from J, with 19 bases in between. The CDR3 is CASTPARAAGETQYF. As DNA, the CDR3 is TGTGCCAGCACCCCGGCTAGGGCGGCAGGAGAGACCCAGTACTTC. The entire variable domain, with the rest obtained from reference TRBV9 and TRBJ2-5, is as follows: DSGVTQTPKHLITATGQRVTLRCSPRSGDLSVYWYQQSLDQGLQFLIQYYNGEERAKGNILERFSAQQFPDLHSELNLSSLELGDSALYFCASTPARAAGETQYFGPGTRLLVL.

The chain has TRBV2 and TRBJ2-3; D uncertain. CDR1 is SNHLY, CDR2 FYNNEI, per germline. V was pared by 4 bases and J by 4 bases, with 15 bases between. The CDR3 has 15 amino acids. Here the CDR3 reads CASSVSSGFADTQYF. The CDR3 DNA sequence: TGTGCCAGCAGTGTTTCGTCTGGGTTCGCAGATACGCAGTATTTT.

Regarding this clone: At the DNA level, this CDR3 is encoded by other sequences in the same sample as well. The chain couples TRBV7-9 to TRBJ1-2; a weak D match, TRBD1 (5 bases). The germline CDR1 and CDR2 sequences are SEHNR and FQNEAQ (reference sequence). With 0 bases removed from V and 6 bases from J, the gap between germline ends came to 8 bases. The CDR3 covers 13 residues. The CDR3 DNA reads TGTGCCAGCAGCTTAGCGGGACCACATGGCTACACCTTC. The encoded protein is CASSLAGPHGYTF.

This clone was found many times. The chain carries TRBV4-1 and TRBJ1-6, with D hard to call. The V end lost 1 base, the J end lost 12 bases, and 7 bases lay between the germline ends. In germline, CDR1 is MGHRA, CDR2 YSYEKL. This CDR3 region has 12 residues. The CDR3 DNA reads TGCGCCAGCAGCCAAGTTGTCGGACCCCTCCACTTT. Translating it yields CASSQVVGPLHF.

In its sample, this clone was seen a few times. The CDR3, as DNA: TGCAGTGCTATGGAGGGTGGCTACACCTTC. Translation: CSAMEGGYTF. The rearrangement links TRBV20-1 to TRBJ1-2; D is unresolved. The CDR3 contains 10 residues. CDR1 and CDR2 (germline): DFQATT, SNEGSKA (reference sequence). The ends were cut back, 4 bases at V and 7 bases at J, with 7 bases in the middle.

Notes on this clone: Sequence at one end of the junction differs from germline and may be a read error. CDR3 coding DNA: TGTGCCTGGAGGACAGGGATTCAGGTCAATAAGCAGTTCTTC. Encoded protein: CAWRTGIQVNKQFF. The gene calls are TRBV30 and TRBJ2-1, with 7 bases that match TRBD1. Germline V gives CDR1 GTSNPN, CDR2 SVGIG (reference sequence). The CDR3 is 14 amino acids.

The rearrangement joins TRBV7-9 to TRBJ2-7; 7 bases are a match to TRBD2. Trimming cost V 3 bases and J 6 bases; bases outside gene matches: 11. The length of the CDR3 is 15 residues. Germline V gives CDR1 SEHNR, CDR2 FQNEAQ (reference sequence). CDR3 loop: CASSFSGRSSGEQYF. CDR3 sequence (DNA): TGTGCCAGCAGCTTTTCCGGGAGGTCTTCGGGCGAGCAGTACTTC. The complete variable domain, with remaining parts taken from reference TRBV7-9 and TRBJ2-7, reads DTGVSQNPRHKITKRGQNVTFRCDPISEHNRLYWYRQTLGQGPEFLTYFQNEAQLEKSRLLSDRFSAERPKGSFSTLEIQRTEQGDSAMYLCASSFSGRSSGEQYFGPGTRLTVT.

This sequence joins TRBV25-1 and TRBJ1-6, with no clear D. The CDR3 covers 15 residues. Germline V lookup: CDR1 MGHDK, CDR2 SYGVNS. With 3 bases removed from V and 0 bases from J, the gap between germline ends came to 6 bases. CDR3 protein: CASSEQSSYNSPLHF. CDR3 DNA sequence: TGTGCCAGCAGTGAGCAGAGCTCCTATAATTCACCCCTCCACTTT.